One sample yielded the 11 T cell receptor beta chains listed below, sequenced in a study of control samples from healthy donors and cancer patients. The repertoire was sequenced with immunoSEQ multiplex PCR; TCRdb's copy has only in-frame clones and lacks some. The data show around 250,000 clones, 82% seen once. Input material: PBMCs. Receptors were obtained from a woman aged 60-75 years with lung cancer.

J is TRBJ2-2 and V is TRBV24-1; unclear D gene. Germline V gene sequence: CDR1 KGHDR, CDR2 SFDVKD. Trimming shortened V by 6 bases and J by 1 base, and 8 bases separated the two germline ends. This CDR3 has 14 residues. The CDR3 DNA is TGTGCCACCAGTTCATCGGTGAACACCGGGGAGCTGTTTTTT. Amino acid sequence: CATSSSVNTGELFF.

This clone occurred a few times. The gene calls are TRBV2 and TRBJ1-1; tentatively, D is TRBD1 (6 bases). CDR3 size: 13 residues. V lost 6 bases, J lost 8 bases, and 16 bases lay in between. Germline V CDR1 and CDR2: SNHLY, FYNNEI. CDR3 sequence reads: CASSLRRGGEAFF. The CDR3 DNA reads TGTGCCAGCAGCTTGAGGAGGGGGGGGGAAGCTTTCTTT.

The chain's CDR3 is CASSINEQSEAFF. The DNA for the CDR3 is TGCGCCAGCAGCATCAACGAGCAGTCTGAAGCTTTCTTT. The chain combines TRBV5-1 with TRBJ1-1; D is ambiguous. The V end was cut by 4 bases, the J end by 6 bases, with 13 bases between. The CDR3 runs 13 residues. Germline loops: CDR1 SGHRS, CDR2 YFSETQ. The whole variable domain, remainder taken from reference TRBV5-1 and TRBJ1-1, is KAGVTQTPRYLIKTRGQQVTLSCSPISGHRSVSWYQQTPGQGLQFLFEYFSETQRNKGNFPGRFSGRQFSNSRSEMNVSTLELGDSALYLCASSINEQSEAFFGQGTRLTVV.

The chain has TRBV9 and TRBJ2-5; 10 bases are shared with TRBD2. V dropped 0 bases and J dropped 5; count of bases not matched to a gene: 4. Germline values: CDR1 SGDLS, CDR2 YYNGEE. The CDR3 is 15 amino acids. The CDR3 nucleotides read TGTGCCAGCAGCGTAGCTAGCGGGAGCGGGGAGACCCAGTACTTC. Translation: CASSVASGSGETQYF.

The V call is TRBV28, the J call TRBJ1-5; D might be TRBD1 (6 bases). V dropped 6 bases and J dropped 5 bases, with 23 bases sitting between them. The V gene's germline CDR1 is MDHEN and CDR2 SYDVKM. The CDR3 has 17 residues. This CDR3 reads CASSSFSLQGLHQPQHF. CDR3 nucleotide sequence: TGTGCCAGCAGCTCCTTCTCTCTCCAGGGGCTTCATCAGCCCCAGCATTTT.

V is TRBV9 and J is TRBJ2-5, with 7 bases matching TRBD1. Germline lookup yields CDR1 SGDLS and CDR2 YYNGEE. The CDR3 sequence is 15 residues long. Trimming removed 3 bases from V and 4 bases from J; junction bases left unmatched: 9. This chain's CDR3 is CASSAEGQIRETQYF. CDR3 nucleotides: TGTGCCAGCAGCGCCGAGGGACAGATCCGAGAGACCCAGTACTTC.

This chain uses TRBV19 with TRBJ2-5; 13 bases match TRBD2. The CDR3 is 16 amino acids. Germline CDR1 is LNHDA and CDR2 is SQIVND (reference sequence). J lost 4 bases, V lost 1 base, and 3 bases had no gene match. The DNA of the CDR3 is TGTGCCAGTAGTATAGGGACTAGCGGGAGCGGAGAGACCCAGTACTTC. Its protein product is CASSIGTSGSGETQYF.

The CDR3 region has the DNA TGCGCCAGCAGCCTTTCGCGGTTCACAGATACGCAGTATTTT. Translating it yields CASSLSRFTDTQYF. The V and J genes are TRBV4-1 and TRBJ2-3; D call uncertain. Germline CDR1 reads MGHRA; CDR2 reads YSYEKL. The CDR3 spans 14 residues. Trimming took 4 bases from V and 2 from J, leaving 10 bases between them.

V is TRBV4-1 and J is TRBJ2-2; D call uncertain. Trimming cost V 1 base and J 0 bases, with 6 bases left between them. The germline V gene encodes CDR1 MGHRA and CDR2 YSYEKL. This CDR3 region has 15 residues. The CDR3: CASSQVASNTGELFF. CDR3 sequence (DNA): TGCGCCAGCAGCCAAGTGGCGTCGAACACCGGGGAGCTGTTTTTT.

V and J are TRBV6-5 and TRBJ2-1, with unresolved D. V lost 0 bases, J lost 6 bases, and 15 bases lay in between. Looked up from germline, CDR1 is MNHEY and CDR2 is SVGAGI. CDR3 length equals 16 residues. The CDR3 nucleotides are TGTGCCAGCAGTTACTCGAGGTCGCTAGTAGGCAATGAGCAGTTCTTC. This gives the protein CASSYSRSLVGNEQFF.

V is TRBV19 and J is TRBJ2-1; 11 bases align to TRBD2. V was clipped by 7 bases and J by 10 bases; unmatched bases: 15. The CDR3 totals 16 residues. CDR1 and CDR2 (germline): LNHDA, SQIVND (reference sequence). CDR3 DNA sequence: TGTGCCAGTATTCCCTCGGATAGCGGGAGGGGCGAAGAGCAGTTCTTC. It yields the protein CASIPSDSGRGEEQFF.